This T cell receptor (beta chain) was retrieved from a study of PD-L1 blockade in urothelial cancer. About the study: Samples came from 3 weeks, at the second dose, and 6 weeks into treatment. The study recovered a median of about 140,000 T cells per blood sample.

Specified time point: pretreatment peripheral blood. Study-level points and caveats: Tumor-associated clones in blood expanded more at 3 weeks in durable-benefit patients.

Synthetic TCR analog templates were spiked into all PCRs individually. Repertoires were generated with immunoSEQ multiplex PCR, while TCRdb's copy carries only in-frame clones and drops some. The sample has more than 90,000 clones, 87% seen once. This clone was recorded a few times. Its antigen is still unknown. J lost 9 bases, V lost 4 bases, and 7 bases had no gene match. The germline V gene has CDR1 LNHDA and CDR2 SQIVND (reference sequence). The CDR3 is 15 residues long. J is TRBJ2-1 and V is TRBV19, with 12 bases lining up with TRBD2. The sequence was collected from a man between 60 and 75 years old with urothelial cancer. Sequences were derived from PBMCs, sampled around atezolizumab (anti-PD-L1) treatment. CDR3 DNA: TGTGCCAGTAGTAGGTTTGGACTAGCGGGACCTGAGCAGTTCTTC. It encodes CASSRFGLAGPEQFF. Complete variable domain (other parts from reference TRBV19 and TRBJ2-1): DGGITQSPKYLFRKEGQNVTLSCEQNLNHDAMYWYRQDPGQGLRLIYYSQIVNDFQKGDIAEGYSVSREKKESFPLTVTSAQKNPTAFYLCASSRFGLAGPEQFFGPGTRLTVL.